This TCR beta chain came from a study of CD8 T cells in Susac syndrome. Germline lookup yields CDR1 MNHEY and CDR2 SMNVEV (reference sequence). The CDR3 extends over 13 amino acids. The V end lost 5 bases, the J end lost 1 base, and 8 bases lay between the germline ends. RNA was extracted with the RNeasy kit, and a quantity of roughly 0.5 to 1 ug was reverse transcribed using random hexamers. An immunoSEQ multiplex PCR generated amplified TCR beta CDR3 products spanning 54 Vbeta and 13 Jbeta. A single record per CDR3 protein comes from TCRdb applying MiXCR to the immunoSEQ multiplex PCR reads. Among fewer than 200,000 distinct CDR3 sequences, 95% were seen once, and the ten largest hold 0.15% to 0.2%. CD8+ and CD4+ T cells were negatively isolated; TEMRA cells were FACS-enriched.

Material: CD8+ T cells from PBMCs. The TCR originated in a human donor with multiple sclerosis. The chain links TRBV27 to TRBJ2-5, with D possibly being TRBD2 (5 bases). The CDR3 region is CASSLTIQETQYF. CDR3 coding DNA: TGTGCCAGCAGTCTGACTATCCAAGAGACCCAGTACTTC.